This T cell receptor beta chain was observed in a study of long-term antiretroviral therapy in people with HIV. Findings and limits, study-wide: Diversity measured after ART increased yet remained under transplant donor controls.

A single count supports this clone. What it recognizes is unknown. An end of the junction does not agree with germline; a read error may underlie this. The assay used was immunoSEQ (version v3.0), run at survey level. Libraries were prepared by immunoSEQ multiplex PCR; TCRdb keeps only in-frame clonotypes and omits some of them. The sample lists 20,000 to 25,000 clones, just over 90% seen once, with approximately 8.5% in the top ten. Source: unsorted PBMCs, taken 7.6 years after starting antiretroviral therapy. The receptor comes from a woman aged 40-49 years with HIV.

DNA for the CDR3: TGTGCCAGCTCACCGGGACAGTTACTCAGCTTC. It encodes CASSPGQLLSF. The chain combines TRBV18 with TRBJ1-2; 7 nucleotides line up with TRBD1. Germline CDR1 reads KGHSH; CDR2 reads LQKENI. This CDR3 region has 11 residues.